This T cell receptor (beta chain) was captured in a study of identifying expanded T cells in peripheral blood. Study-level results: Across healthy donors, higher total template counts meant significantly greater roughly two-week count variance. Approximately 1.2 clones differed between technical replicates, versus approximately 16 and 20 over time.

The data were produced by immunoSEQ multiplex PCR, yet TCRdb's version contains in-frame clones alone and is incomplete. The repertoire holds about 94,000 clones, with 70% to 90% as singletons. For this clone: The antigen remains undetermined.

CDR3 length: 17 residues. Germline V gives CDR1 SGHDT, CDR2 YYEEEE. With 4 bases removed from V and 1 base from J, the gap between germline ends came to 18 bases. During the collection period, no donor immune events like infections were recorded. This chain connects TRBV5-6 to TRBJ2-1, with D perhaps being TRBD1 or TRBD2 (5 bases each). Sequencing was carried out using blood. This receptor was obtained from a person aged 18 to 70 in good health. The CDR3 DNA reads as TGTGCCAGCAGCGCGAGGGTCGGGTCAGGGTCCTACAATGAGCAGTTCTTC. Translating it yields CASSARVGSGSYNEQFF. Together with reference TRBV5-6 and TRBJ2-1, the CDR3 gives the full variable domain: DAGVTQSPTHLIKTRGQQVTLRCSPKSGHDTVSWYQQALGQGPQFIFQYYEEEERQRGNFPDRFSGHQFPNYSSELNVNALLLGDSALYLCASSARVGSGSYNEQFFGPGTRLTVL.